This TCR beta chain was sequenced in a study of T cell repertoires in cytomegalovirus infection. Study at large: Public TCR beta signatures were indicative of both CMV infection and a matching HLA type.

Study conclusions and caveats: HLA-C-restricted CMV-specific TCR beta clonotypes prevailed in the ex vivo response. There were carriers of CMV plus the relevant HLA, and cumulative public TCR beta family frequency identified them.

MiXCR was run by TCRdb on the reads, yielding one entry per CDR3 protein. The data hold approximately 250,000 distinct CDR3 sequences, with approximately 9.1% observed a single time. V lost 8 bases and J lost 0; bases outside the gene matches: 8. The CDR3 consists of 17 residues. Many counts were recorded for this clonotype. The antigen remains undetermined. This chain joins TRBV12-3 or TRBV12-4 and TRBJ2-6; 9 bases line up with TRBD1. The sequence was obtained from a human donor in good health (CMV status not recorded). Some clones in this sample may be carry-over from other donors' samples. The sample comprised PBMCs. The CDR3 DNA is TGTGCCAGCTCACGGGACAGGGCCTACTCTGGGGCCAACGTCCTGACTTTC. Amino acid sequence: CASSRDRAYSGANVLTF.